This TCR beta chain was retrieved from a study of control samples from healthy donors and cancer patients. Germline assignment: CDR1 SGHNT and CDR2 YYREEE (reference sequence). The trim removed 2 bases at V and 8 bases at J, leaving 11 bases unmatched. The CDR3 extends over 15 amino acids. Sequencing used immunoSEQ multiplex PCR; TCRdb keeps in-frame clones, though not all of them. The data show around 230,000 clones, 90% to 95% seen once. The clonotype originates from a man aged 45 to 65 in good health. V usage is TRBV5-4 and J usage is TRBJ1-2; 8 nucleotides agree with TRBD1. Sequenced material: blood. The CDR3 DNA follows: TGTGCCAGCAGCTTCGTTAAGCAGGGGGCAGAAGGCTACACCTTC. Its translation: CASSFVKQGAEGYTF.